Each of the 14 T cell receptor beta chains below was sequenced from the same sample in a study of blood T cell repertoires in COVID-19. Method: immunoSEQ multiplex PCR; TCRdb's copy keeps in-frame clones and lacks some. The sample gives under 95,000 clones, 87% of which show up once; roughly 6.1% is in the top ten. What was sequenced was peripheral blood. These receptors were obtained from a woman aged 45-59 years with acute or convalescent COVID-19.

V and J are TRBV12-3 or TRBV12-4 and TRBJ1-2, with D tentatively TRBD1 (6 bases). This CDR3 region has 13 residues. V gave up 5 bases and J gave up 6 bases, with 13 bases separating them. The CDR3 bases are TGTGCCAGCAGTGTACAGGGACTACATGGCTACACCTTC. Its translation: CASSVQGLHGYTF.

This clone was seen just once. The rearrangement links TRBV5-1 to TRBJ2-3; the D gene is possibly TRBD2 (6 bases). The CDR3 is 17 amino acids. V dropped 4 bases and J dropped 1 base, with 19 bases sitting between them. Per germline, CDR1 SGHRS and CDR2 YFSETQ. The CDR3 bases are TGCGCCAGCAGCAAGGACGGCGGGACTGGACGCACAGATACGCAGTATTTT. Amino acid sequence: CASSKDGGTGRTDTQYF.

This clone was detected once. The chain combines TRBV29-1 with TRBJ2-7; D is possibly TRBD2 (6 bases). The ends were cut back, 2 bases at V and 6 bases at J, with 17 bases in the middle. The CDR3 has 14 amino acids. Germline V gene lookup returns CDR1 SQVTM and CDR2 ANQGSEA. The CDR3 nucleotides are TGCAGCGTTGAAAAGGGGCAGGGAGGCGGCGAGCAGTACTTC. Its translation: CSVEKGQGGGEQYF.

The chain joins TRBV28 to TRBJ2-7; TRBD1 matches 10 bases. V was pared by 6 bases and J by 0 bases, with 2 bases of the junction left unmatched. Germline CDR1 MDHEN, CDR2 SYDVKM. This CDR3 has 14 amino acids. In DNA form, the CDR3 reads TGTGCCAGCAGCAGGACAGGGGGCTCCTACGAGCAGTACTTC. This gives the protein CASSRTGGSYEQYF.

The rearrangement joins TRBV9 to TRBJ2-7, with 10 nucleotides matching TRBD2. The J segment lost 3 bases and the V segment lost 0 bases, leaving 6 bases of the junction unmatched. Germline loops: CDR1 SGDLS, CDR2 YYNGEE. The CDR3 totals 16 residues. The CDR3 region has the DNA TGTGCCAGCAGCGTAGTTCCTAGCGGGAGTATCTACGAGCAGTACTTC. It specifies CASSVVPSGSIYEQYF.

J is TRBJ2-7 and V is TRBV7-9, with TRBD2 identical over 9 bases. The CDR3 has 15 residues. The J segment lost 6 bases and the V segment lost 1 base, leaving 7 bases of the junction unmatched. Germline CDR1 SEHNR, CDR2 FQNEAQ (reference sequence). CDR3 loop: CASSLGGSGSAEQYF. The DNA for the CDR3 is TGTGCCAGCAGCTTAGGGGGTAGCGGGAGTGCCGAGCAGTACTTC.

This chain links TRBV15 with TRBJ2-7; maybe TRBD1 (6 bases). V shed 0 bases and J shed 5 bases, with 11 bases lying between them. The germline V gene has CDR1 LNHNV and CDR2 YYDKDF (reference sequence). The CDR3 extends over 14 amino acids. CDR3 sequence (DNA): TGTGCCACCAGCAGAGATATCACAGGGAACGAGCAGTACTTC. Its protein product is CATSRDITGNEQYF.

The chain links TRBV30 to TRBJ2-2; possible D gene TRBD2, 5 bases. Per the germline V gene, CDR1 is GTSNPN and CDR2 is SVGIG (reference sequence). Trimming stripped 1 base from V and 1 base from J, with 13 bases between. CDR3 length: 16 residues. The CDR3 spells CAWSEESGRNTGELFF. The CDR3 coding sequence is TGTGCCTGGAGTGAAGAAAGCGGTCGGAACACCGGGGAGCTGTTTTTT.

The J gene is TRBJ1-5, the V gene TRBV5-6, with D possibly TRBD1 on 6 matching bases. The CDR3 runs 14 residues. Germline V lookup: CDR1 SGHDT, CDR2 YYEEEE. Trimming left V 0 bases short and J 6 bases short, with 10 bases between. CDR3: CASSLAGAVQPQHF. CDR3 coding DNA: TGTGCCAGCAGCTTGGCAGGGGCAGTTCAGCCCCAGCATTTT.

This chain connects TRBV5-5 to TRBJ2-7; D perhaps matches TRBD2 (5 bases). Germline V gene data show CDR1 as SGHKS and CDR2 as YYEKEE (reference sequence). V lost 3 bases and J lost 7, with 17 bases in between. The length of the CDR3 is 14 residues. In nucleotides, the CDR3 is TGTGCCAGCAGCTCCGGACTTGGGCAGTGGGAGCAGTACTTC. It translates to CASSSGLGQWEQYF.

This sequence joins TRBV6-5 and TRBJ1-2; D may be TRBD1 (6 bases). Trimming left V 2 bases short and J 4 bases short, with 8 bases between. Germline V gene lookup returns CDR1 MNHEY and CDR2 SVGAGI. This CDR3 is 13 amino acids long. CDR3 loop: CASSYQDSYGYTF. CDR3 DNA: TGTGCCAGCAGTTACCAGGACAGCTATGGCTACACCTTC.

The rearrangement uses TRBV5-1 and TRBJ1-6; D is perhaps TRBD1 (6 bases). Germline CDR1 SGHRS, CDR2 YFSETQ. This CDR3 has 17 residues. The V end lost 4 bases, the J end lost 0 bases, and 14 bases lay between the germline ends. For the CDR3, the DNA is TGCGCCAGCAGCGGGGGCGGTCCGAGCTCCTATAATTCACCCCTCCACTTT. The encoded protein is CASSGGGPSSYNSPLHF.

The chain uses TRBV18 and TRBJ1-1; 9 nucleotides line up with TRBD1. The CDR3 contains 14 residues. The junction had 4 bases not matched to a gene; V was cut back by 5 bases and J by 3 bases. CDR1 is KGHSH, CDR2 LQKENI, per germline. CDR3 in amino acids: CASSDTGGDTEAFF. As DNA, the CDR3 is TGTGCCAGCTCAGATACAGGGGGCGACACTGAAGCTTTCTTT.

This rearrangement joins TRBV4-2 to TRBJ2-7, with 7 bases that match TRBD1. The CDR3 contains 15 residues. V lost 1 base, J lost 4 bases, and 7 bases stayed unmatched. Germline-derived CDR1 and CDR2 are LGHNA and YNFKEQ. In DNA, the CDR3 is TGTGCCAGCAGCCAAGCCGGACAGGTTGGTTACGAGCAGTACTTC. Its protein is CASSQAGQVGYEQYF.